This is a list of T cell receptor beta chains from one sample in a study of blood T cell repertoires in COVID-19. Assay used: immunoSEQ multiplex PCR; TCRdb lists only in-frame clones, some missing. The sample has 250,000 to 350,000 clones; approximately 87% are singletons. The sequencing input was PBMCs or T cells enriched from blood (not recorded which). Receptors were obtained from a woman under 40 who had recovered from COVID-19. Both conserved end residues are part of each CDR3. A D gene is named only where the DNA matches it firmly. Not all rows give a size; the values are once, few, many and, for expanded clones, a class.

V: TRBV19; J: TRBJ1-2; size: -; D: TRBD1; DNA: TGTGCCAGTAGTCCGGGGACAGGGAACTATGGCTACACCTTC; CDR3: CASSPGTGNYGYTF
V: TRBV7-4; J: TRBJ1-3; size: -; D: TRBD1; DNA: TGTGCCAGCAGCATGGACAGGACCGGCGGAAACACCATATATTTT; CDR3: CASSMDRTGGNTIYF
V: TRBV5-1; J: TRBJ2-5; size: -; D: -; DNA: TGCGCCAGCAGCCTGGACGGGGACATTGCGACCCAGTACTTC; CDR3: CASSLDGDIATQYF
V: TRBV9; J: TRBJ1-2; size: once; D: TRBD1; DNA: TGTGCCAGCAGCCAACCCGGACAGGTCTATGGCTACACCTTC; CDR3: CASSQPGQVYGYTF
V: TRBV3-1/TRBV3-2; J: TRBJ2-5; size: -; D: -; DNA: TGTGCCAGCAGTGATCCCAGACTAGGCCAAGAGACCCAGTACTTC; CDR3: CASSDPRLGQETQYF
V: TRBV6-5; J: TRBJ2-7; size: -; D: -; DNA: TGTGCCAGCTCCCAGGGGACCCTTTACGAGCAGTACTTC; CDR3: CASSQGTLYEQYF
V: TRBV6-4; J: TRBJ1-2; size: -; D: -; DNA: TGTGCCAGCAGTGACTCGAACTCCTATCTGCACTATGGCTACACCTTC; CDR3: CASSDSNSYLHYGYTF
V: TRBV5-1; J: TRBJ1-1; size: -; D: -; DNA: TGCGCCAGCAGCTTCCGTTCAGGGCCGAACACTGAAGCTTTCTTT; CDR3: CASSFRSGPNTEAFF
V: TRBV12-5; J: TRBJ1-2; size: -; D: -; DNA: TGTGCTAGTGGTACTCCCTGGTTCCTAGGCGGCTACACCTTC; CDR3: CASGTPWFLGGYTF
V: TRBV4-2; J: TRBJ2-5; size: once; D: TRBD2; DNA: TGTGCCAGCAGCCAAGAAGGGCTAGCGGGGGCCCAAGAGACCCAGTACTTC; CDR3: CASSQEGLAGAQETQYF
V: TRBV15; J: TRBJ1-1; size: -; D: TRBD1; DNA: TGTGCCACCAGCCCTACGCTAGACAGGGTGACTGAAGCTTTCTTT; CDR3: CATSPTLDRVTEAFF
V: TRBV27; J: TRBJ1-5; size: -; D: -; DNA: TGTGCCAGCAGTTTCGGGTCAGCTTCTTATCAGCCCCAGCATTTT; CDR3: CASSFGSASYQPQHF
V: TRBV2; J: TRBJ2-7; size: -; D: -; DNA: TGTGCCAGCAGTGAACAGTCAGGGTCCTACGAGCAGTACTTC; CDR3: CASSEQSGSYEQYF
V: TRBV5-1; J: TRBJ1-5; size: once; D: -; DNA: TGCGCCAGCAGCCCTGGAGGACGGGATAATCAGCCCCAGCATTTT; CDR3: CASSPGGRDNQPQHF
V: TRBV18; J: TRBJ2-5; size: -; D: -; DNA: TGTGCCAGCTCACCAACGGGTCAGCAAGAGACCCAGTACTTC; CDR3: CASSPTGQQETQYF
V: TRBV5-1; J: TRBJ1-1; size: -; D: -; DNA: TGCGCCAGCAGCGGAGTCGGAGGGCTGAACACTGAAGCTTTCTTT; CDR3: CASSGVGGLNTEAFF
V: TRBV24-1; J: TRBJ1-1; size: -; D: TRBD1; DNA: TGTGCCACCAGTGATTCAGGGGGCGTCACTGAAGCTTTCTTT; CDR3: CATSDSGGVTEAFF
V: TRBV5-5; J: TRBJ1-1; size: few; D: -; DNA: TGTGCCAGCAGCTTGCGTACCCTGGGGAGCACTGAAGCTTTCTTT; CDR3: CASSLRTLGSTEAFF
V: TRBV5-1; J: TRBJ1-3; size: -; D: -; DNA: TGCGCCAGCAGCCTCGACGGAGAAGGAAACACCATATATTTT; CDR3: CASSLDGEGNTIYF
V: TRBV30; J: TRBJ2-7; size: -; D: -; DNA: TGTGCCTGGAGTAAAGGGAGCGAGCAGTACTTC; CDR3: CAWSKGSEQYF
V: TRBV12-5; J: TRBJ2-3; size: -; D: -; DNA: TGTGCTAGTGGTTTCTCCGTGATACCCGACCGGCAGGTCACAGATACGCAGTATTTT; CDR3: CASGFSVIPDRQVTDTQYF
V: TRBV7-8; J: TRBJ2-7; size: -; D: TRBD1; DNA: TGTGCCAGCAGCTTACCAGGGGGCGTCTACGAGCAGTACTTC; CDR3: CASSLPGGVYEQYF